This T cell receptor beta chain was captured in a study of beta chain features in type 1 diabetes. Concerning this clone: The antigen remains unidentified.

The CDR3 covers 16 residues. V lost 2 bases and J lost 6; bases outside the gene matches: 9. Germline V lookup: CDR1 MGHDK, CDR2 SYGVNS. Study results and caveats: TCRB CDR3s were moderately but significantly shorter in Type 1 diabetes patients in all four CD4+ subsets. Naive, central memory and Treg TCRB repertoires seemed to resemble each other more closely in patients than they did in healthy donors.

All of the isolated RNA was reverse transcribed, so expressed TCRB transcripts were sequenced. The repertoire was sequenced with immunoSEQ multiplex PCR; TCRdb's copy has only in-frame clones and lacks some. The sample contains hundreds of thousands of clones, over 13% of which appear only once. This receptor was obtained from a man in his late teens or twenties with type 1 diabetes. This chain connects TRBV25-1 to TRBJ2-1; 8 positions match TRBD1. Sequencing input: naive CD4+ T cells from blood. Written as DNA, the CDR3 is TGTGCCAGCAGTGAACCCAGCCAGGGGGCTGGCAATGAGCAGTTCTTC. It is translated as CASSEPSQGAGNEQFF. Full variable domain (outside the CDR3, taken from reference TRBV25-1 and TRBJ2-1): EADIYQTPRYLVIGTGKKITLECSQTMGHDKMYWYQQDPGMELHLIHYSYGVNSTEKGDLSSESTVSRIRTEHFPLTLESARPSHTSQYLCASSEPSQGAGNEQFFGPGTRLTVL.